This T cell receptor (beta chain) originates from a study of tumor-infiltrating lymphocytes in primary liver carcinoma. The overall study: Recorded tumor stage was T1-T3 N0M0, with diameters of about 4 to 11 cm. Per sample, productive TCRbeta reads numbered roughly 3.65 to 7.5 million, similar across tissue types. General study points: Blood trailed tumors significantly in top-250-clone fraction (p = 0.039).

This clonotype occurred many times. What it binds is unknown. The template, about 500 ng total RNA, yielded TCR beta cDNA made with a constant-region primer. Libraries of TCR beta came from three nested multiplex PCR rounds with slightly modified ARM-PCR. In the first two PCR rounds, TRBV1-TRBV30 forward primers were paired with a C-beta reverse primer, and each round lasted roughly 9 cycles. TCRdb reprocessed the multiplex PCR reads via MiXCR and lists one record per CDR3 protein. This table holds 90,000 to 150,000 distinct CDR3 sequences, 55% to 70% found once. Both RNA and DNA were isolated together from roughly 20-30 mg of bulk tissue that had not been sorted. This CDR3 contains 14 residues. The germline gives CDR1 MNHNS, CDR2 SASEGT. Trimming pared 11 bases from V and 0 bases from J, leaving 17 bases between.

This sequence originates from an older woman with primary liver carcinoma and hepatitis B virus infection. This rearrangement joins TRBV6-1 to TRBJ2-7, with D perhaps given as TRBD1 or TRBD2 (5 bases each). The specimen was tumor-adjacent normal liver tissue. CDR3 region: CAGGDSTLSYEQYF. DNA of the CDR3: TGTGCCGGGGGAGACAGCACCCTCTCCTACGAGCAGTACTTC.